These 20 T cell receptor beta chains were sequenced from one sample in a study of cytomegalovirus exposure and HLA in healthy donors. Sequencing used immunoSEQ multiplex PCR; TCRdb keeps in-frame clones, though not all of them. The data contain roughly 70,000 clones, more than 95% of them singletons. Specimen: PBMCs. These receptors were obtained from a man aged 18 to 35 in good health and CMV-seronegative.

This sequence joins TRBV5-6 and TRBJ1-1; 7 bases are shared with TRBD1. J lost 0 bases, V lost 0 bases, and 8 bases had no gene match. CDR1 is SGHDT and CDR2 is YYEEEE in the germline V gene. The CDR3 is 17 amino acids. CDR3 loop: CASSLEGAGAVNTEAFF. The CDR3 region has the DNA TGTGCCAGCAGCTTGGAGGGGGCCGGAGCGGTGAACACTGAAGCTTTCTTT.

This clone is a singleton in its sample. The V and J genes are TRBV18 and TRBJ1-4, with D hard to call. The CDR3 has 18 residues. Germline assignment: CDR1 KGHSH and CDR2 LQKENI. V was pared by 1 base and J by 0 bases, with 15 bases between. As DNA, the CDR3 is TGTGCCAGCTCACCACAGCAGGAGTCGGGAACAACTAATGAAAAACTGTTTTTT. The encoded protein is CASSPQQESGTTNEKLFF.

This chain links TRBV7-8 with TRBJ2-7; 9 positions agree with TRBD1. Germline CDR1 is SGHVS and CDR2 is FQNEAQ. The J segment lost 6 bases and the V segment lost 2 bases, leaving 11 bases of the junction unmatched. CDR3 size: 16 residues. CDR3 amino acids: CASSLMATGGFGEQYF. The CDR3 coding sequence is TGTGCCAGCAGCTTAATGGCGACAGGGGGTTTTGGCGAGCAGTACTTC.

The chain couples TRBV7-2 to TRBJ2-3, with unresolved D. The ends were cut back, 5 bases at V and 2 bases at J, with 14 bases in the middle. The CDR3 is made up of 15 amino acids. Per germline, CDR1 SGHTA and CDR2 FQGNSA. CDR3 DNA: TGTGCCAGCAGCCCCCCCGTAGGAGACACAGATACGCAGTATTTT. Translated, it gives CASSPPVGDTDTQYF.

This clone appeared a single time. The chain combines TRBV27 with TRBJ1-1; TRBD1 might be the D (5 bases). V lost 2 bases to trimming and J lost 1 base, with 17 bases between them. Germline V gene sequence: CDR1 MNHEY, CDR2 SMNVEV (reference sequence). This CDR3 is 17 amino acids long. CDR3: CASSLKAWATENTEAFF. Here the CDR3 DNA reads TGTGCCAGCAGTTTAAAGGCTTGGGCGACAGAGAACACTGAAGCTTTCTTT.

J is TRBJ1-5 and V is TRBV19; possibly TRBD1 for D (5 bases). The CDR3 has 14 residues. Trimming left V 7 bases short and J 2 bases short, with 12 bases between. The germline V gene encodes CDR1 LNHDA and CDR2 SQIVND (reference sequence). The CDR3 loop is CASNSATGNQPQHF. The CDR3 nucleotides read TGTGCCAGTAATTCAGCGACAGGCAATCAGCCCCAGCATTTT.

The rearrangement links TRBV19 to TRBJ2-7, with 11 bases lining up with TRBD1. Germline V lookup: CDR1 LNHDA, CDR2 SQIVND (reference sequence). The length of the CDR3 is 16 residues. Trimming took 5 bases from V and 3 from J; bases not matched to a gene: 9. The CDR3 DNA reads as TGTGCCAGTAGTGTTTCTTCCGGGACAGGGGGCTACGAGCAGTACTTC. It encodes CASSVSSGTGGYEQYF.

The rearrangement joins TRBV19 to TRBJ2-2; 8 nucleotides align to TRBD2. CDR1 LNHDA and CDR2 SQIVND come from the germline V gene (reference sequence). The J segment lost 5 bases and the V segment lost 3 bases, leaving 5 bases of the junction unmatched. The CDR3 length is 15 residues. CDR3 loop: CASSMGLVYTGELFF. The CDR3 DNA reads as TGTGCCAGTAGTATGGGACTAGTATATACCGGGGAGCTGTTTTTT.

The chain links TRBV5-4 to TRBJ2-7; 8 positions match TRBD2. The CDR3 consists of 13 residues. The V gene end was trimmed by 5 bases and the J gene end by 3 bases; junction bases not matched to a gene: 4. The germline V gene has CDR1 SGHNT and CDR2 YYREEE (reference sequence). CDR3 in DNA: TGTGCCAGCAGACGCCGGGAGGGCTACGAGCAGTACTTC. Its translation is CASRRREGYEQYF.

The chain recombines TRBV7-9 with TRBJ1-4, with 7 bases aligning to TRBD1. This CDR3 has 17 residues. Per the germline V gene, CDR1 is SEHNR and CDR2 is FQNEAQ (reference sequence). J lost 0 bases, V lost 4 bases, and 8 bases had no gene match. CDR3 DNA sequence: TGTGCCAGCAGCTATCCGACAGGGTCGGCAACTAATGAAAAACTGTTTTTT. As protein: CASSYPTGSATNEKLFF.

This clone was seen only once. The rearrangement joins TRBV28 to TRBJ2-2; 7 nucleotides line up with TRBD2. The CDR3 contains 15 residues. With 7 bases clipped from V and 5 bases from J, the junction kept 10 bases outside the gene matches. The V gene's germline CDR1 is MDHEN and CDR2 SYDVKM. CDR3 coding DNA: TGTGCCAGCACGAAGGGTGGGAGGGAAACCGGGGAGCTGTTTTTT. Protein sequence: CASTKGGRETGELFF. The full variable domain, with the rest looked up from reference TRBV28 and TRBJ2-2, is DVKVTQSSRYLVKRTGEKVFLECVQDMDHENMFWYRQDPGLGLRLIYFSYDVKMKEKGDIPEGYSVSREKKERFSLILESASTNQTSMYLCASTKGGRETGELFFGEGSRLTVL.

This clone was detected once. V is TRBV30 and J is TRBJ1-1; D uncertain. Trimming took off 3 bases at V and 6 bases at J, with 11 bases between the two ends. The CDR3 is made up of 12 amino acids. CDR1 is GTSNPN, CDR2 SVGIG, per germline (reference sequence). The CDR3 sequence is CAWSQLGAEAFF. The CDR3 DNA sequence: TGTGCCTGGAGCCAACTCGGGGCTGAAGCTTTCTTT.

V and J are TRBV27 and TRBJ2-2, with D maybe TRBD2 (7 bases). CDR3 length equals 15 residues. Germline V gives CDR1 MNHEY, CDR2 SMNVEV (reference sequence). The germline V and J ends were trimmed by 6 bases and 6 bases, with 17 bases remaining between them. This chain's CDR3 is CASRGGAGVAGELFF. The DNA of the CDR3 is TGTGCCAGCAGGGGGGGGGCAGGCGTGGCCGGGGAGCTGTTTTTT.

V gene TRBV6-1 combines with J gene TRBJ1-5; 7 nucleotides match TRBD1. The CDR3 has 15 residues. CDR1 is MNHNS, CDR2 SASEGT, per germline. The J segment lost 1 base and the V segment lost 7 bases, leaving 7 bases of the junction unmatched. Written as DNA, the CDR3 is TGTGCCAGCATTTTCGACAGGGACAGCAATCAGCCCCAGCATTTT. Translating it yields CASIFDRDSNQPQHF.

The rearrangement joins TRBV19 to TRBJ2-7, with 9 nucleotides matching TRBD1. V gave up 4 bases and J gave up 2 bases; unmatched junction bases: 3. The CDR3 contains 14 residues. Looked up from germline, CDR1 is LNHDA and CDR2 is SQIVND (reference sequence). The CDR3 region is CASSTGTGTYEQYF. The CDR3 DNA reads as TGTGCCAGTAGTACCGGGACAGGGACCTACGAGCAGTACTTC. The full variable domain, with the rest looked up from reference TRBV19 and TRBJ2-7, is DGGITQSPKYLFRKEGQNVTLSCEQNLNHDAMYWYRQDPGQGLRLIYYSQIVNDFQKGDIAEGYSVSREKKESFPLTVTSAQKNPTAFYLCASSTGTGTYEQYFGPGTRLTVT.

The chain recombines TRBV19 with TRBJ2-3, with 8 bases that match TRBD2. Losses at the gene ends were 3 bases for V and 6 bases for J; bases not matched to a gene: 8. This CDR3 comprises 15 residues. Per the germline V gene, CDR1 is LNHDA and CDR2 is SQIVND (reference sequence). The CDR3 bases are TGTGCCAGTAGTATGGGCGGGAGGCCCAGGGATACGCAGTATTTT. It specifies CASSMGGRPRDTQYF.

CDR3 nucleotides: TGTGCCAGCAGTAGACTAGCGGGAGTAGCAGATACGCAGTATTTT. This sequence encodes CASSRLAGVADTQYF. The chain links TRBV6-5 to TRBJ2-3; 12 bases fit TRBD2. This CDR3 region has 15 residues. CDR1 is MNHEY, CDR2 SVGAGI, per germline. J was trimmed by 4 bases and V by 5 bases; bases with no gene match: 4.

The chain couples TRBV19 to TRBJ1-2; TRBD1 aligns across 7 bases. This CDR3 has 17 amino acids. V gave up 7 bases and J gave up 4 bases; unmatched junction bases: 18. Germline lookup yields CDR1 LNHDA and CDR2 SQIVND (reference sequence). CDR3 region: CASTLFGDSPWGYGYTF. DNA of the CDR3: TGTGCCAGTACCTTGTTCGGGGACAGCCCATGGGGCTATGGCTACACCTTC.

The genes are TRBV7-3 and TRBJ1-1; the D is unclear. The ends were cut back, 5 bases at V and 0 bases at J, with 7 bases in the middle. The CDR3 contains 13 residues. Germline V gives CDR1 SGHTA, CDR2 FQGTGA. CDR3: CASSLTVNTEAFF. Written as DNA, the CDR3 is TGTGCCAGCAGCCTTACAGTGAACACTGAAGCTTTCTTT. The entire variable domain, with the rest obtained from reference TRBV7-3 and TRBJ1-1, is as follows: GAGVSQTPSNKVTEKGKYVELRCDPISGHTALYWYRQSLGQGPEFLIYFQGTGAADDSGLPNDRFFAVRPEGSVSTLKIQRTERGDSAVYLCASSLTVNTEAFFGQGTRLTVV.

The gene calls are TRBV19 and TRBJ2-1, with D possibly being TRBD2 (6 bases). The V gene's germline CDR1 is LNHDA and CDR2 SQIVND (reference sequence). Trimming stripped 6 bases from V and 6 bases from J, with 18 bases between. The CDR3 covers 15 residues. CDR3 in amino acids: CASRPLGGNSNEQFF. The CDR3 region has the DNA TGTGCCAGTAGGCCACTGGGCGGGAATAGCAATGAGCAGTTCTTC.